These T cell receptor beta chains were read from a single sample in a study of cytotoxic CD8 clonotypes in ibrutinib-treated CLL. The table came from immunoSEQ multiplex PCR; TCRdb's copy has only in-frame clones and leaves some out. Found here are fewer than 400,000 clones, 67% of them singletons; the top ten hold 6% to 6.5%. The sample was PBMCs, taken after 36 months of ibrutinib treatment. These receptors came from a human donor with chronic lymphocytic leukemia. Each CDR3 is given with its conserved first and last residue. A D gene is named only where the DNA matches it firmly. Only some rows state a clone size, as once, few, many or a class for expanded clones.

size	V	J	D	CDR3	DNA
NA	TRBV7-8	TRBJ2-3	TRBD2	CASSRTSGRADTQYF	TGTGCCAGCAGTCGGACTAGCGGGAGGGCAGATACGCAGTATTTT
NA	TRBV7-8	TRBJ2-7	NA	CASSLAGGRPLSYEQYF	TGTGCCAGCAGCTTAGCGGGGGGCCGCCCGCTCTCCTACGAGCAGTACTTC
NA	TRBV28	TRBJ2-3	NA	CASRGIGTDTQYF	TGTGCCAGCCGAGGGATTGGCACAGATACGCAGTATTTT
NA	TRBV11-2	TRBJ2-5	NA	CASSSHLGGQETQYF	TGTGCCAGCAGCTCCCACCTAGGGGGCCAAGAGACCCAGTACTTC
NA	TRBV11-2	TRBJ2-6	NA	CASRHGYSGANVLTF	TGTGCCAGCAGGCACGGCTATTCTGGGGCCAACGTCCTGACTTTC
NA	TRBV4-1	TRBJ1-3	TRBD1	CASSYRQGANSGNTIYF	TGCGCCAGCAGCTACAGACAGGGAGCCAACTCTGGAAACACCATATATTTT
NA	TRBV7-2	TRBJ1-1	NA	CASRPRPVWGTEAFF	TGTGCCAGCAGACCAAGGCCGGTATGGGGAACTGAAGCTTTCTTT
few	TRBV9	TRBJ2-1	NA	CASTGTPSYNEQFF	TGTGCCAGCACGGGCACACCATCCTACAATGAGCAGTTCTTC
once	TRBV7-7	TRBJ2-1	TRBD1	CASSLAGQANEQFF	TGTGCCAGCAGCTTAGCCGGACAGGCCAATGAGCAGTTCTTC
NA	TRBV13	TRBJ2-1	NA	CASSSLREQFF	TGTGCCAGCAGCTCATTAAGGGAGCAGTTCTTC
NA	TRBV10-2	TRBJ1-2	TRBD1	CASRGQAWGGYTF	TGCGCCAGCAGGGGACAGGCTTGGGGTGGCTACACCTTC
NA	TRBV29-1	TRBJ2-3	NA	CSGTRDFGTSDTQYF	TGCAGCGGGACTCGGGACTTTGGAACGTCAGATACGCAGTATTTT
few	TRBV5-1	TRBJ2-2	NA	CASSAWPSNTGELFF	TGCGCCAGCAGTGCCTGGCCATCGAACACCGGGGAGCTGTTTTTT
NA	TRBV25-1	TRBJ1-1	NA	CASSERGIGTEAFF	TGTGCCAGCAGTGAACGGGGGATTGGCACTGAAGCTTTCTTT
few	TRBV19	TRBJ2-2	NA	CASIGRRNTGELFF	TGTGCCAGTATCGGCAGACGGAACACCGGGGAGCTGTTTTTT
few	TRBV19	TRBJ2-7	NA	CAIGLYEQYF	TGTGCCATCGGATTATACGAGCAGTACTTC
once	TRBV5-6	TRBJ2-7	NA	CASHFGPGEQYF	TGTGCCAGCCACTTTGGCCCCGGCGAGCAGTACTTC
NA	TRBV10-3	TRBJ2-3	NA	CAISETSWPGTDTQYF	TGTGCCATCAGTGAGACTAGCTGGCCTGGCACAGATACGCAGTATTTT
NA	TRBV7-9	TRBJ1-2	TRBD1	CASQPSAQGISGYTF	TGTGCCAGCCAGCCTTCCGCACAGGGGATAAGTGGCTACACCTTC
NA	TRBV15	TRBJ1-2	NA	CATSRSRVGFYGYTF	TGTGCCACCAGCCGCTCCAGGGTGGGATTCTATGGCTACACCTTC
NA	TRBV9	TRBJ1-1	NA	CASSVEEDTEAFF	TGTGCCAGCAGCGTAGAAGAGGACACTGAAGCTTTCTTT
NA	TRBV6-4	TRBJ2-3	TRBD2	CASSALPAGGTDTQYF	TGTGCCAGCAGTGCCCTTCCAGCGGGGGGCACAGATACGCAGTATTTT
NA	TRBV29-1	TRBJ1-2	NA	CSAEGSYGYTF	TGCAGCGCCGAAGGGAGCTATGGCTACACCTTC
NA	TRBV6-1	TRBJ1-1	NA	CASSGWSTEAFF	TGTGCCAGCAGTGGGTGGAGCACTGAAGCTTTCTTT
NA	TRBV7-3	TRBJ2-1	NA	CASSPRPGSEQFF	TGTGCCAGCAGCCCGAGGCCAGGGAGTGAGCAGTTCTTC
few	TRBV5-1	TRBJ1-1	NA	CASSLSQGSTEAFF	TGCGCCAGCAGCTTGTCACAGGGCAGCACTGAAGCTTTCTTT
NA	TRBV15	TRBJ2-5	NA	CATSRDLSGRETQYF	TGTGCCACCAGCAGAGATTTGTCAGGCAGAGAGACCCAGTACTTC
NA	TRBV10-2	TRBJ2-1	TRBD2	CASTRTSIKNEQFF	TGCGCCAGCACCCGGACTAGCATTAAGAATGAGCAGTTCTTC
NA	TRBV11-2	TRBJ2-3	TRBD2	CASSSQMTSPNTQYF	TGTGCCAGCAGCTCCCAGATGACTAGCCCTAATACGCAGTATTTT
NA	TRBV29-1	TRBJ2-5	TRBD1	CSAAPTGGQETQYF	TGCAGCGCCGCCCCCACAGGGGGCCAAGAGACCCAGTACTTC
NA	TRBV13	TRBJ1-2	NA	CASSPRAGHYGYTF	TGTGCCAGCAGCCCCCGGGCAGGACACTATGGCTACACCTTC
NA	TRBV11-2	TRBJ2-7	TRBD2	CASSLPSGGSYEQYF	TGTGCCAGCAGCTTGCCCAGCGGGGGGTCCTACGAGCAGTACTTC
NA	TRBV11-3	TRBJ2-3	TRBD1	CASTKGQGEADTQYF	TGTGCCAGCACCAAGGGACAGGGGGAGGCAGATACGCAGTATTTT
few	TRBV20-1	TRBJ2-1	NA	CSARRDNEQFF	TGCAGTGCTCGGAGGGACAATGAGCAGTTCTTC
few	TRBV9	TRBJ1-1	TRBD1	CASSVAPQGANTEAFF	TGTGCCAGCAGCGTAGCCCCACAGGGGGCGAACACTGAAGCTTTCTTT
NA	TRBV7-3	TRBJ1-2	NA	CASSPVTGYGYTF	TGTGCCAGCAGCCCCGTTACAGGCTATGGCTACACCTTC
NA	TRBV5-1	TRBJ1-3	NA	CASSSNGNTIYF	TGCGCCAGCAGTTCCAATGGAAACACCATATATTTT
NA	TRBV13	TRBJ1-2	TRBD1	CASSLGTRDREGYTF	TGTGCCAGCAGCTTAGGCACCCGGGACAGGGAGGGCTACACCTTC
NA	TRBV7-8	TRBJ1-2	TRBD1	CASSSPGQGFLSGYTF	TGTGCCAGCAGCTCACCAGGACAGGGTTTCTTGTCTGGCTACACCTTC
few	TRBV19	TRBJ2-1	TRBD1	CASSTTGIEQFF	TGTGCCAGTAGTACGACAGGGATTGAGCAGTTCTTC
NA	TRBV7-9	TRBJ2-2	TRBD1	CASSQRTGSNTGELFF	TGTGCCAGCAGCCAACGGACAGGATCGAACACCGGGGAGCTGTTTTTT
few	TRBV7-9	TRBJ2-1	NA	CASSSAPPRGSYNEQFF	TGTGCCAGCAGCTCCGCTCCCCCGCGGGGATCCTACAATGAGCAGTTCTTC
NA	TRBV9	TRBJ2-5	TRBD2	CASSVGGGETQYF	TGTGCCAGCAGCGTAGGGGGAGGGGAGACCCAGTACTTC
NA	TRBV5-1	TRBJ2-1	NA	CASSLTGHYNEQFF	TGCGCCAGCAGCTTGACAGGGCACTACAATGAGCAGTTCTTC
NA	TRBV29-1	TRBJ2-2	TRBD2	CSVKEAGGPLGELFF	TGCAGCGTTAAGGAAGCGGGGGGGCCGCTCGGGGAGCTGTTTTTT
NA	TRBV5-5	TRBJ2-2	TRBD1	CASSLRTGTRELFF	TGTGCCAGCAGCTTACGGACAGGGACCAGGGAGCTGTTTTTT
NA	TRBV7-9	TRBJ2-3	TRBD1	CASSLARTGGGTDTQYF	TGTGCCAGCAGCTTAGCTCGGACAGGGGGAGGCACAGATACGCAGTATTTT
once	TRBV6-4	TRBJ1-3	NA	CASSVPIEMGNTIYF	TGTGCCAGCAGTGTTCCAATCGAGATGGGGAACACCATATATTTT
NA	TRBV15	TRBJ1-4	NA	CATTPQGGQYEKLFF	TGTGCCACCACCCCCCAGGGAGGACAGTATGAAAAACTGTTTTTT